This T cell receptor (beta chain) was found in a study of cytomegalovirus exposure and HLA in healthy donors. Turning to the study itself: The study's early data release held about 85 million unique TCRs from HLA-typed donors. Study outcomes and limitations: Productive rates of about 87% or about 30% were seen for most TCR beta V segments in an earlier analysis. CMV serostatus was the sole immune exposure data available. It was reported that the classifier diagnosed cytomegalovirus status with high specificity and sensitivity in both the original and validation cohorts.

With 60 Vbeta and 13 Jbeta primers, the PCR was carried out. Measured with immunoSEQ multiplex PCR; TCRdb has only the in-frame clones, and not every one. The profile shows under 150,000 clones, roughly four fifths of them singletons. Note on this clone: Antigen specificity is unknown.

Germline-derived CDR1 and CDR2 are MNHNS and SASEGT. Trimming removed 11 bases from V and 2 bases from J; junction bases left unmatched: 5. This CDR3 comprises 13 residues. The chain links TRBV6-1 to TRBJ1-5; 8 bases match TRBD1. The receptor comes from a woman aged 18-29 years in good health and CMV-seronegative. Input material: PBMCs. CDR3 loop: CAVQQGGNQPQHF. CDR3 bases: TGTGCCGTGCAACAGGGGGGCAATCAGCCCCAGCATTTT.